This is a list of T cell receptor beta chains from one sample in a study of shared clonotypes between healthy human individuals. Assay: immunoSEQ multiplex PCR; the TCRdb copy retains only in-frame clones and omits some. The repertoire holds 2.3 million or so clones, with over 85% as singletons. The sample was naive CD4+ T cells from PBMCs. These receptors were collected from a young man in good health. Some clones in this sample may be carry-over from other donors' samples. CDR3s include the opening cysteine and the closing phenylalanine or tryptophan. The order of the fields is J gene, V gene, CDR3 protein.

TRBJ2-5,TRBV19,CASSWGTGGETQYF
TRBJ2-2,TRBV2,CASRGTSGNPGELFF
TRBJ1-2,TRBV28,CASSFMGYGYTF
TRBJ2-7,TRBV11-3,CASSLDLLGGDEQYF
TRBJ1-6,TRBV6-6,CASLDGQVNSPLHF
TRBJ2-3,TRBV7-9,CASSTGTSSADTQYF
TRBJ2-5,TRBV14,CASSHSARWETQYF
TRBJ2-2,TRBV9,CASSPHLRSDGTGELFF
TRBJ2-1,TRBV7-3,CASSGTVQWGEQFF
TRBJ1-1,TRBV27,CASSSFLTGFGTEAFF
TRBJ2-3,TRBV11-3,CASSRQSSTDTQYF
TRBJ2-1,TRBV6-5,CASSRGQVTWSEQFF
TRBJ2-7,TRBV6-5,CASSPRVGGLEQYF
TRBJ1-2,TRBV19,CASRDRGESRGYTF
TRBJ2-7,TRBV9,CASSEGLAGGGREQYF
TRBJ2-7,TRBV5-4,CASSWKGGFDEQYF
TRBJ2-7,TRBV18,CASSPGAVGPEQYF
TRBJ2-3,TRBV2,CASSPGTDTQYF
TRBJ1-1,TRBV18,CASSLKGQISEAFF
TRBJ2-7,TRBV5-4,CASSSPGLANEQYF
TRBJ1-4,TRBV4-3,CASSPPGQEPEKLFF
TRBJ1-3,TRBV7-9,CASSPRPGTAIFGTIYF
TRBJ2-7,TRBV10-1,CASSESGAYEQYF
TRBJ2-7,TRBV5-1,CASSSTRPGAGEQYF
TRBJ1-5,TRBV6-5,CASSLDRGGQPQHF
TRBJ1-4,TRBV20-1,CSASRVEKLFF
TRBJ2-3,TRBV28,CASSLGGTQRDTQYF
TRBJ1-4,TRBV27,CASSYGALQSRGGYEKLFF
TRBJ1-1,TRBV9,CASVRVVGNTEAFF
TRBJ2-3,TRBV9,CASSVVPTSGKFTDTQYF
TRBJ2-3,TRBV27,CASSLTSGRSGDTQYF
TRBJ2-3,TRBV5-4,CASSAGGSSTDTQYF
TRBJ1-5,TRBV30,CAWSGTPNQPQHF
TRBJ1-1,TRBV7-8,CASSPGGRGAFF
TRBJ2-7,TRBV29-1,CSVGLGQGVQYF
TRBJ2-7,TRBV5-5,CASSRAGAPAYEQYF
TRBJ2-5,TRBV6-5,CASSYTRGEAGTQYF
TRBJ1-3,TRBV14,CASSRPGLPGGNTIYF
TRBJ1-2,TRBV28,CASSVLLLDNYGYTF
TRBJ2-2,TRBV2,CASSARDQSPGELFF
TRBJ1-4,TRBV25-1,CASSEGAREKLFF
TRBJ1-1,TRBV6-5,CASRLTGSRSEAFF
TRBJ2-1,TRBV18,CASSRPVGREPMEQFF
TRBJ1-1,TRBV14,CASSQGPGLQAFF